The rows below give T cell receptor beta chains drawn from one sample of a study of T cells in Graves' hyperthyroidism and ophthalmopathy. TCRdb reprocessed the multiplex PCR reads via MiXCR and lists one record per CDR3 protein. The table lists around 350,000 distinct CDR3 sequences, around 25% of them singletons, with about 73% in the top ten. The sample taken for sequencing was blood. The receptors stem from a man between 45 and 60 years old with Graves' hyperthyroidism. The CDR3 runs from the conserved cysteine through the conserved F or W. Each record gives: D gene, V gene, clone size, J gene, CDR3 DNA, CDR3 protein. D genes are given only for firm matches. Size is omitted from some rows. Given values are once, few, many or a class for expanded clones.

TRBD1,TRBV6-2/TRBV6-3,few,TRBJ1-1,TGTGCCAGCACCATCGCCCGGCAGGGGGGTTCGGCTTTCTTT,CASTIARQGGSAFF
NA,TRBV5-1,NA,TRBJ2-2,TGCGCCAGCAGGTGGTCGGGAACCGGGGAGCTGTTTTTT,CASRWSGTGELFF
NA,TRBV10-3,NA,TRBJ1-1,TGTGCCATCAGTGGGTCGGGTCCCCTGATCAAAGCTTTCTTT,CAISGSGPLIKAFF
TRBD2,TRBV29-1,NA,TRBJ2-1,TGCAGCGGGGGACTAGCGGGAGTGGGCTACAATGAGCAGTTCTTC,CSGGLAGVGYNEQFF
TRBD1,TRBV6-1,NA,TRBJ1-1,TGTGCCAGCGCCGGACAGGGGGCCACTGAAGCTTTCTTT,CASAGQGATEAFF
TRBD2,TRBV18,few,TRBJ2-1,TGTGCCAGCTCACTGGGACTAGCGTCCAACAATGAGCAGTTCTTC,CASSLGLASNNEQFF
NA,TRBV18,NA,TRBJ2-1,TGTGCCAGCTCACCACCGGGGGCAGGGACTAAACCCAATGAGCAGTTCTTC,CASSPPGAGTKPNEQFF
NA,TRBV20-1,many,TRBJ2-7,TGCAGTGCCACCACAGGGTTGAGCGAGCAGTACTTC,CSATTGLSEQYF
TRBD1,TRBV9,NA,TRBJ1-1,TGTGCCAGCAGCGCGCACAGGGGGACTGAAGCTTTCTTT,CASSAHRGTEAFF
TRBD2,TRBV3-1,NA,TRBJ2-2,TGTGCCAGCAGATCCGGGACTAGCGGGTCGGTCGGGGAGCTGTTTTTT,CASRSGTSGSVGELFF
NA,TRBV24-1,NA,TRBJ1-2,TGTGCCACCAGTGAGCCAACAGGGAGTAAATATGGCTACACCTTC,CATSEPTGSKYGYTF
NA,TRBV6-1,few,TRBJ2-1,TGTGCCAGCACTGAAAACCCGACCGGGGAGCAGTTCTTC,CASTENPTGEQFF
TRBD2,TRBV4-1,NA,TRBJ2-5,TGCGCCAGCAGCCAAGATCCCAGCGGGAGTCTCCTAGAGACCCAGTACTTC,CASSQDPSGSLLETQYF
TRBD2,TRBV4-2,NA,TRBJ2-1,TGTGCCAGCAGCCGACGGACTAGCGGGAGTAACAATGAGCAGTTCTTC,CASSRRTSGSNNEQFF
NA,TRBV7-9,NA,TRBJ2-1,TGTGCCAGCAGCAGGCAGGGTGAGCAGTTCTTC,CASSRQGEQFF
TRBD2,TRBV6-1,NA,TRBJ2-1,TGTGCCAGCAGTTATTTCCGGGAGGGTAATGAGCAGTTCTTC,CASSYFREGNEQFF
NA,TRBV6-1,few,TRBJ1-2,TGTGCCAGCAGTATGTTACAGGACTATGGCTACACCTTC,CASSMLQDYGYTF
NA,TRBV24-1,NA,TRBJ1-2,TGTGCCACCAGTGATTTGTGGCAGGATTATGGCTACACCTTC,CATSDLWQDYGYTF
NA,TRBV6-1,few,TRBJ1-2,TGTGCCAGCAGTGAAGGTCAGGCCTATGGCTACACCTTC,CASSEGQAYGYTF
NA,TRBV29-1,many,TRBJ1-1,TGCAGCGTTGAAAAGGGAAACACTGAAGCTTTCTTT,CSVEKGNTEAFF
TRBD1,TRBV20-1,NA,TRBJ2-5,TGCAGTGCTAATTACAGGGGGAAGGAGACCCAGTACTTC,CSANYRGKETQYF
NA,TRBV28,NA,TRBJ2-1,TGTGCCAGCAGTTACAGGGAGGTAAATGAGCAGTTCTTC,CASSYREVNEQFF
NA,TRBV12-3/TRBV12-4,many,TRBJ2-7,TGTGCCAGCAGCCTCAATACAGGGAAGCGGGGCGAGCAGTACTTC,CASSLNTGKRGEQYF
NA,TRBV5-4,NA,TRBJ1-6,TGTGCCAGCGCGACAGGCTATAATTCACCCCTCCACTTT,CASATGYNSPLHF
NA,TRBV11-2,few,TRBJ2-5,TGTGCCAGCAGCGCCCCAACAGGGACCGGCACGGCCCAGTACTTC,CASSAPTGTGTAQYF
NA,TRBV24-1,NA,TRBJ2-3,TGTGCCACCAGTGAGGATGGGATCTCCGGGGAGGAAGATACGCAGTATTTT,CATSEDGISGEEDTQYF
NA,TRBV19,NA,TRBJ1-2,TGTGCCAGTAGCATTCCGACAGCCTACGGCTACACCTTC,CASSIPTAYGYTF
NA,TRBV6-1,NA,TRBJ1-1,TGTGCCAGCAGTGAATTGCCGGGGGCTGGCACTGAAGCTTTCTTT,CASSELPGAGTEAFF
TRBD2,TRBV27,many,TRBJ2-7,TGTGCCAGCAGTTTACAGCAGGCACTAGCGGGAGACGAGCAGTACTTC,CASSLQQALAGDEQYF
TRBD2,TRBV12-5,NA,TRBJ2-1,TGTGCTAGTGGTTTGGTAAACCTAGCGGGAGTTGAGCAGTTCTTC,CASGLVNLAGVEQFF
NA,TRBV19,NA,TRBJ1-5,TGTGCCAGTATGCGGGAGGGCGGCAATCAGCCCCAGCATTTT,CASMREGGNQPQHF
NA,TRBV18,NA,TRBJ2-5,TGTGCCAGCTCAACGGGACCCAAAGAGACCCAGTACTTC,CASSTGPKETQYF
TRBD1,TRBV5-1,few,TRBJ2-5,TGCGCCAGCTCGTGGACAGGGGGCACGGGGGTTAGCCAAGAGACCCAGTACTTC,CASSWTGGTGVSQETQYF
NA,TRBV6-1,few,TRBJ2-3,TGTGCCAGCCGAGATGCAGATACGCAGTATTTT,CASRDADTQYF
TRBD2,TRBV6-2/TRBV6-3,many,TRBJ2-7,TGTGCCAGCAGCAAGCCCTTGCGGGAGGCCTACGAGCAGTACTTC,CASSKPLREAYEQYF
NA,TRBV18,NA,TRBJ1-4,TGTGCCAGCTCACCCCAGGGAGTCGGGTATGAAAAACTGTTTTTT,CASSPQGVGYEKLFF
TRBD1,TRBV12-3/TRBV12-4,NA,TRBJ1-4,TGTGCCAGCAGTTTAGGACAGGGGACGGAAAAACTGTTTTTT,CASSLGQGTEKLFF
NA,TRBV29-1,NA,TRBJ2-5,TGCAGCGTTGAAGAGACAGGAGAGACCCAGTACTTC,CSVEETGETQYF
NA,TRBV19,NA,TRBJ2-1,TGTGCCAGTAGTTCCGGACAGATGAATAAAAATGAGCAGTTCTTC,CASSSGQMNKNEQFF
TRBD1,TRBV29-1,NA,TRBJ2-3,TGCAGCGTCCAACGGACAGGGGACTTCACAGATACGCAGTATTTT,CSVQRTGDFTDTQYF
NA,TRBV6-1,NA,TRBJ2-5,TGTGCCAGCAGTGAGGGGATGATCCAAGAGACCCAGTACTTC,CASSEGMIQETQYF
TRBD1,TRBV19,few,TRBJ1-2,TGTGCCAGTAGGGACAGGGTGATGACTACGGACTATGGCTACACCTTC,CASRDRVMTTDYGYTF
TRBD2,TRBV29-1,few,TRBJ2-1,TGCAGCGTCCCGGGACTAGCGGGAGGAAGTTACAATGAGCAGTTCTTC,CSVPGLAGGSYNEQFF
TRBD1,TRBV19,NA,TRBJ1-5,TGTGCCAGTAGTATACAACCGGGACAGGGAAGCAATCAGCCCCAGCATTTT,CASSIQPGQGSNQPQHF
NA,TRBV10-3,NA,TRBJ1-4,TGTGCCATCAGTGATGGTCTAAATGAAAAACTGTTTTTT,CAISDGLNEKLFF
NA,TRBV5-1,NA,TRBJ1-4,TGCGCCAGCAGCGACGGGGGAACAAATGAAAAACTGTTTTTT,CASSDGGTNEKLFF
NA,TRBV28,few,TRBJ1-5,TGTGCCAGCAGTCCTCCCCGTAGGGGTAGCAATCAGCCCCAGCATTTT,CASSPPRRGSNQPQHF
NA,TRBV29-1,few,TRBJ2-5,TGCAGCGTTGGGAAGCCCCAAGAGACCCAGTACTTC,CSVGKPQETQYF
NA,TRBV7-3,NA,TRBJ2-1,TGTGCCAGCAGCTTACGGGCCCAAGGGGGGAATGAGCAGCTCTTC,CASSLRAQGGNEQLF
TRBD2,TRBV7-2,NA,TRBJ2-5,TGTGCCAGCAGCTTATCCCTAGCGGGAGACTCGTACCAAGAGACCCAGTACTTC,CASSLSLAGDSYQETQYF
NA,TRBV5-6,few,TRBJ1-1,TGTGCCAGCAGCTTGGCTACGGTTGGGAACACTGAAGCTTTCTTT,CASSLATVGNTEAFF
NA,TRBV2,NA,TRBJ2-7,TGTGCCACAACACCGGACAGACCTGGGGGCGAGCAGTACTTC,CATTPDRPGGEQYF
NA,TRBV11-2,NA,TRBJ2-1,TGTGCCAGCAGCTTAGGTGTAGCCCGGGGGAATGAGCAGTTCTTC,CASSLGVARGNEQFF
NA,TRBV6-1,many,TRBJ2-7,TGTGCCAGCAGTGAAGAATCGACAGGAAGCTCCTACGAGCAGTACTTC,CASSEESTGSSYEQYF
TRBD1,TRBV6-1,NA,TRBJ2-7,TGTGCCAGCAGCGAATTAAACTCCAGGGGGCAGAGCTCCTACGAGCAGTACTTC,CASSELNSRGQSSYEQYF
TRBD1,TRBV6-5,NA,TRBJ2-7,TGTGCCAGCAGTTACTCAATACAGGGGTACGAGCAGTACTTC,CASSYSIQGYEQYF
TRBD2,TRBV29-1,NA,TRBJ2-1,TGCAGCGTTGAGGGCGGGAGGAACTACAATGAGCAGTTCTTC,CSVEGGRNYNEQFF
TRBD1,TRBV18,few,TRBJ2-2,TGTGCCAGCTCACCGCGACAGGGATTCACCGGGGAGCTGTTTTTT,CASSPRQGFTGELFF
NA,TRBV7-3,many,TRBJ2-1,TGTGCCAGCAGCTTAATGGTGGGACCCTACAATGAGCAGTTCTTC,CASSLMVGPYNEQFF
NA,TRBV2,many,TRBJ2-5,TGTGCCAGCAGTGAACTTAACAGGGAGACCCAGTACTTC,CASSELNRETQYF